This TCR beta chain comes out of a study of identical twins. Study conclusions and caveats: Analyses of zero insertions could be partly confounded by invariant MAIT and iNKT cells.

V dropped 5 bases and J dropped 7; count of bases not matched to a gene: 10. The CDR3 contains 14 residues. CDR1 MNHNS and CDR2 SASEGT come from the germline V gene. With no exceptions, donors were healthy Caucasians. This clonotype was counted many times. What it binds is unknown. A universal primer site came from template switching; cDNA carried unique molecular identifiers. TCRdb redid the calling of the 5' RACE reads with MiXCR, one entry per CDR3 protein. The sample yields 450,000 or so distinct CDR3 sequences, over 12% seen once. Another study also made use of these data, one on yellow fever vaccine responses in identical twins. That investigation notes: The authors reported partly convergent, partly personalized vaccine responses in identical twins.

Sequenced: CD4+ T cells sorted from blood. This clonotype was obtained from a woman aged 18 to 35 in good health. The V call is TRBV6-1, the J call TRBJ1-2, with 7 bases that match TRBD1. The CDR3 loop reads CASSSLFGQAGYTF. The CDR3 DNA reads TGTGCCAGCAGTAGCCTCTTTGGACAGGCTGGCTACACCTTC.